These T cell receptor beta chains were read from a single sample in a study of blood T cell repertoires in COVID-19. Assay: immunoSEQ multiplex PCR; the TCRdb copy retains only in-frame clones and omits some. Among roughly 260,000 clones listed, more than 80% were seen once. The sample comprised peripheral blood. The receptors were gathered from a woman in her thirties or forties with acute or convalescent COVID-19. Both conserved end residues are part of each CDR3. Fields, in order: D gene, J gene, V gene, clone size, CDR3 DNA, CDR3 protein. A D gene is named only where the DNA matches it firmly. The size of a clone is reported for some rows only, either as once, few or many, or as a class for expanded clones.

>TRBD1|TRBJ1-3|TRBV29-1|-
TGCAGCGTTGAGGGACAGGGGAAGTCCAACACCATATATTTT
CSVEGQGKSNTIYF
>-|TRBJ1-1|TRBV6-5|-
TGTGCCAGCCGCCCGGAGTACACTGAAGCTTTCTTT
CASRPEYTEAFF
>TRBD1|TRBJ1-1|TRBV9|-
TGTGCCAGCTCCTTAGGGGGACAGATGAACACTGAAGCTTTCTTT
CASSLGGQMNTEAFF
>-|TRBJ1-2|TRBV25-1|few
TGTGCCAGCAGTGGGGCCATGGGCTACACCTTC
CASSGAMGYTF
>-|TRBJ1-1|TRBV6-6|-
TGTGCCAGCAGTTACAGGAGCACTGAAGCTTTCTTT
CASSYRSTEAFF
>-|TRBJ1-2|TRBV6-1|-
TGTGCCAGCAGTGAAATGGCCAGGGGAATCTATGGCTACACCTTC
CASSEMARGIYGYTF
>TRBD1|TRBJ1-2|TRBV29-1|-
TGCAGCGCAGAGACAGGGGGCTATGGCTACACCTTC
CSAETGGYGYTF
>TRBD1|TRBJ2-3|TRBV9|-
TGTGCCAGCAGCGTAGAGGGGGCGCGCACAGATACGCAGTATTTT
CASSVEGARTDTQYF
>-|TRBJ2-1|TRBV5-1|-
TGCGCCAGCAGTTACATGGCTGGCTCCTACAATGAGCAGTTCTTC
CASSYMAGSYNEQFF
>TRBD1|TRBJ1-2|TRBV6-1|-
TGTGCCAGCAGTGAAAGCACAGGGGGCGCCTATGGCTACACCTTC
CASSESTGGAYGYTF
>TRBD2|TRBJ2-2|TRBV18|once
TGTGCCAGCTCATCACTAGCGGGGGCCACCGGGGAGCTGTTTTTT
CASSSLAGATGELFF
>TRBD1|TRBJ1-1|TRBV24-1|-
TGTGCCACCAGTGGGACAGGGTCCAACACTGAAGCTTTCTTT
CATSGTGSNTEAFF
>-|TRBJ1-1|TRBV9|-
TGTGCCAGCAGCGTCGCATCCATAGACAGGAACACTGAAGCTTTCTTT
CASSVASIDRNTEAFF
>-|TRBJ2-1|TRBV5-4|-
TGTGCCAGCAGCTTTTTCGGTGAGCAGTTCTTC
CASSFFGEQFF
>-|TRBJ2-5|TRBV5-1|-
TGCGCCAGCAGGGGCGAAATGACAGGTCAAGAGACCCAGTACTTC
CASRGEMTGQETQYF
>TRBD1|TRBJ1-1|TRBV29-1|-
TGCAGCGTCCCAGGGGGCAGGAACACTGAAGCTTTCTTT
CSVPGGRNTEAFF
>-|TRBJ1-3|TRBV19|-
TGTGCCAGTAGTACGCACAGGTCCAGCTCTGGAAACACCATATATTTT
CASSTHRSSSGNTIYF
>-|TRBJ2-1|TRBV6-5|-
TGTGCCAGCACCGTATACTCCTCCTCCTACAATGAGCAGTTCTTC
CASTVYSSSYNEQFF
>-|TRBJ1-2|TRBV6-6|-
TGTGCCAGCAGTCCCCCCGCTAACTATGGCTACACCTTC
CASSPPANYGYTF
>-|TRBJ2-5|TRBV2|-
TGTGCCAGCAGTGACCCATCCACGGAAGAGACCCAGTACTTC
CASSDPSTEETQYF
>TRBD1|TRBJ2-2|TRBV19|-
TGTGCCAGTAGACCAGGGACAGGGGTCGGGGAGCTGTTTTTT
CASRPGTGVGELFF
>-|TRBJ1-1|TRBV11-2|-
TGTGCCAGCAGCTTAAGAGAGAACACTGAAGCTTTCTTT
CASSLRENTEAFF
>-|TRBJ2-5|TRBV7-2|-
TGTGCCAGCAGGGTCCGGACAGCCCAAGAGACCCAGTACTTC
CASRVRTAQETQYF
>-|TRBJ1-1|TRBV28|-
TGTGCCAGCAGTTTGTCGGGACATAAGAACACTGAAGCTTTCTTT
CASSLSGHKNTEAFF
>TRBD1|TRBJ1-4|TRBV7-6|-
TGTGCCAGCAGCCCCCGGACAGGCGCAACTAATGAAAAACTGTTTTTT
CASSPRTGATNEKLFF
>-|TRBJ1-6|TRBV6-5|-
TGTGCCAGCAGTTACTTACAGGGAACACGGAATTCACCCCTCCACTTT
CASSYLQGTRNSPLHF
>-|TRBJ1-5|TRBV5-5|-
TGTGCCAGCAGCCAAGGATATGGGCGGCCCCAGCATTTT
CASSQGYGRPQHF
>-|TRBJ1-1|TRBV2|-
TGTGCCAGCAGGACGGCAGGGAAGACTGAAGCTTTCTTT
CASRTAGKTEAFF
>TRBD1|TRBJ1-5|TRBV9|-
TGTGCCAGCAGCACCCGACAGGGGCCTTCCTTAAGTAGCAATCAGCCCCAGCATTTT
CASSTRQGPSLSSNQPQHF